These 16 T cell receptor beta chains came from one sample sequenced in a study of neurological immune-mediated disorders. TCRdb used MiXCR to reprocess the 5' RACE reads, holding one entry per CDR3 protein. The sample shows around 67,000 distinct CDR3 sequences, around 5.2% of them seen only once. The source material was PBMCs. The receptors were gathered from a man aged 18 to 30 with multiple sclerosis.

This clonotype was picked up many times. The rearrangement links TRBV4-2 to TRBJ2-6; possibly TRBD1 for D (6 bases). CDR1 is LGHNA, CDR2 YNFKEQ, per germline. Between the trimmed V and J ends, which lost 0 bases and 12 bases, there was a span of 18 bases. The CDR3 runs to 16 residues. CDR3 bases: TGTGCCAGCAGCCAAGATCCGGCCAGGGGAATGGGCGTCCTGACTTTC. Translating gives CASSQDPARGMGVLTF.

The table lists this clonotype with many counts. A junction boundary mismatches the germline segment, possibly from a read error. J is TRBJ1-6 and V is TRBV20-1; D gene uncertain. This CDR3 has 16 amino acids. Germline loops: CDR1 DFQATT, CDR2 SNEGSKA (reference sequence). Here the CDR3 reads CSASEHDGTYNSPLNF. CDR3 in DNA: TGCAGTGCTAGTGAGCACGATGGCACCTATAATTCACCCCTCAACTTT.

The table lists this clonotype with many counts. The chain couples TRBV7-2 to TRBJ2-3; D is unclear. The V gene lost 1 base and the J gene lost 3 bases, with 5 bases spanning the gap. The CDR3 has 13 amino acids. The V gene's germline CDR1 is SGHTA and CDR2 FQGNSA. The CDR3 DNA is TGTGCCAGCAGCTTAGGAAGGACAGATACGCAGTATTTT. This gives the protein CASSLGRTDTQYF.

Points on this clonotype: One end of the junction is discordant with germline, which a read error may explain. The rearrangement uses TRBV4-1 and TRBJ1-5; 8 bases are shared with TRBD1. Germline loops: CDR1 MGHRA, CDR2 YSYEKL. The length of the CDR3 is 14 residues. The CDR3 DNA reads as TGCGCCAGCAGCCAAGCAGGGGGCAATCAGCCCCAGAATTTT. Protein: CASSQAGGNQPQNF.

This clonotype has at least ten counts. CDR3 DNA sequence: TGCAGTGGCGCGCCCTCGGTGGGGAAGAGCACAGATACGCAGTATTTT. This gives the protein CSGAPSVGKSTDTQYF. This sequence joins TRBV20-1 and TRBJ2-3; D is uncertain. V lost 7 bases and J 0 bases, leaving 20 bases between the germline ends. The CDR3 spans 16 residues. Germline V gene lookup returns CDR1 DFQATT and CDR2 SNEGSKA (reference sequence).

The table lists this clonotype with a few counts. A clone one base away is much larger, so this may be a read error. V gene TRBV27 combines with J gene TRBJ1-3; 7 bases line up with TRBD1. The germline V gene encodes CDR1 MNHEY and CDR2 SMNVEV (reference sequence). This CDR3 is 14 amino acids long. The DNA for the CDR3 is TGTGCCAGCAGTGCCGACAGGGTGGGAAAAACCATATATTTT. Translated: CASSADRVGKTIYF.

This clonotype was detected many times. The chain is built from TRBV5-8 and TRBJ1-5; D remains unclear. The V gene's germline CDR1 is SGHTS and CDR2 YDEGEE. This CDR3 has 15 amino acids. V was clipped by 0 bases and J by 9 bases, with 16 bases between them. CDR3 coding DNA: TGTGCCAGCAGCTTGGGGAGGGAGGTAGATCGGCCCCAGCATTTT. Amino acids: CASSLGREVDRPQHF.

The sample holds a few counts of this clonotype. Its ends do not fully match the called genes, so a read error is possible. The CDR3 protein is CASSLRGNSPLNF. CDR3 coding DNA: TGTGCCAGCAGCTTGAGGGGTAATTCACCCCTCAACTTT. The chain couples TRBV7-6 to TRBJ1-6; maybe TRBD1 (5 bases). Germline V gives CDR1 SGHVS, CDR2 FNYEAQ. This CDR3 spans 13 amino acids.

In this sample, this clonotype turned up many times. The V call is TRBV24-1, the J call TRBJ2-7; D not certain. CDR1 KGHDR and CDR2 SFDVKD come from the germline V gene. The CDR3 extends over 13 amino acids. With 5 bases removed from V and 4 bases from J, the gap between germline ends came to 11 bases. CDR3: CATSGPPDYEQYF. The CDR3 DNA reads as TGTGCCACCAGTGGCCCTCCAGATTACGAGCAGTACTTC.

As to this clonotype: The germline gene is not matched at one end of the junction; a read error may be the cause. The J gene is TRBJ2-5, the V gene TRBV5-1; D may match TRBD1 or TRBD2 (5 bases each). The germline CDR1 and CDR2 sequences are SGHRS and YFSETQ. The CDR3 is made up of 15 amino acids. This CDR3 reads CASSVTPGPQETHYF. CDR3 coding DNA: TGCGCCAGCAGCGTAACCCCGGGACCCCAAGAGACCCATTACTTC.

This clonotype was found many times. This rearrangement joins TRBV29-1 to TRBJ1-3; 9 bases agree with TRBD1. Trimming removed 6 bases from V and 2 bases from J; junction bases left unmatched: 2. There are 13 residues in the CDR3. Germline loops: CDR1 SQVTM, CDR2 ANQGSEA. The CDR3, as DNA: TGCAGCGTCTGGACAGGGGCTGGAAACACCATATATTTT. This codes for CSVWTGAGNTIYF.

This clonotype appeared many times. The chain employs TRBV20-1 and TRBJ1-6; D gene ambiguous. Germline loops: CDR1 DFQATT, CDR2 SNEGSKA (reference sequence). The CDR3 spans 15 residues. Trimming stripped 0 bases from V and 5 bases from J, with 11 bases between. CDR3 loop: CSARDTRTDNSPLHF. As DNA, the CDR3 is TGCAGTGCTAGAGATACCAGGACGGATAATTCACCCCTCCACTTT.

This clonotype was seen more than once but under ten times. The rearrangement joins TRBV20-1 to TRBJ2-5, with D perhaps given as TRBD1 or TRBD2 (5 bases each). With 2 bases removed from V and 0 bases from J, the gap between germline ends came to 10 bases. The CDR3 is made up of 14 amino acids. CDR1 DFQATT and CDR2 SNEGSKA come from the germline V gene (reference sequence). In DNA, the CDR3 is TGCAGTGCTAGACCCGGGGCAAACCAAGAGACCCAGTACTTC. It codes for CSARPGANQETQYF.

At least ten counts were recorded for this clonotype. The chain carries TRBV5-1 and TRBJ2-6; D assignment may be TRBD1 or TRBD2 (6 bases each). With 0 bases removed from V and 1 base from J, the gap between germline ends came to 11 bases. This CDR3 has 17 residues. Germline CDR1 and CDR2: SGHRS and YFSETQ. DNA for the CDR3: TGCGCCAGCAGCTTGGCGGGGGCAGTGTCTGGGGCCAACGTCCTGACTTTC. It encodes CASSLAGAVSGANVLTF.

This clonotype occurred many times. The genes are TRBV20-1 and TRBJ2-3; 7 nucleotides agree with TRBD1. This CDR3 is 14 amino acids long. Germline values: CDR1 DFQATT, CDR2 SNEGSKA (reference sequence). V was pared by 3 bases and J by 4 bases, with 7 bases of the junction left unmatched. CDR3 loop: CSASRRQGADTQYF. The DNA for the CDR3 is TGCAGTGCTAGCCGTCGACAGGGCGCAGATACGCAGTATTTT.

This clonotype was seen at least ten times. V is TRBV20-1 and J is TRBJ1-1, with TRBD1 identical over 9 bases. The germline V gene encodes CDR1 DFQATT and CDR2 SNEGSKA (reference sequence). Trimming removed 0 bases from V and 3 bases from J; junction bases left unmatched: 14. This CDR3 comprises 18 residues. DNA for the CDR3: TGCAGTGCTAGAGATCGGCGCCGGGACAGGGTAGCGTACACTGAAGCTTTCTTT. Translating it yields CSARDRRRDRVAYTEAFF.